The 7 T cell receptor beta chains below come from one sample, sequenced in a study of patients and donors after allogeneic stem cell transplantation. TCRdb re-analysed the RT-PCR reads in MiXCR, keeping a single row per CDR3 protein. Of over 400,000 distinct CDR3 sequences in the sample, around 15% were seen once. Sequencing used blood, either unsorted or a sorted T cell fraction (not recorded which). Source of these receptors: a human donor who was either an allogeneic HSCT recipient or a stem cell or donor lymphocyte infusion donor (not recorded which). It is not recorded whose cells these are; they may come from a transplant donor.

Ten or more counts support this clonotype. The V and J genes are TRBV20-1 and TRBJ2-7; no reliable D call. Germline V CDR1 and CDR2: DFQATT, SNEGSKA (reference sequence). The V end was cut by 7 bases, the J end by 1 base, with 11 bases between. CDR3 size: 12 residues. The CDR3 protein is CSVASGSYEQYF. CDR3 coding DNA: TGCAGTGTTGCTTCAGGTTCCTACGAGCAGTACTTC.

This clonotype was seen a few times. The chain employs TRBV7-8 and TRBJ1-2; 7 nucleotides line up with TRBD1. The CDR3 spans 14 residues. Trimming cost V 5 bases and J 8 bases; bases outside gene matches: 11. The germline V gene encodes CDR1 SGHVS and CDR2 FQNEAQ. The CDR3 region is CASSPLGTVGGYTF. CDR3 bases: TGTGCCAGCAGCCCCCTTGGGACAGTCGGGGGCTACACCTTC.

V is TRBV5-1 and J is TRBJ2-7; possibly TRBD1 for D (6 bases). V lost 4 bases and J 0 bases, leaving 14 bases between the germline ends. This CDR3 has 15 residues. CDR1 and CDR2 (germline): SGHRS, YFSETQ. CDR3: CASSTEQGTSYEQYF. The CDR3 DNA sequence: TGCGCCAGCAGCACCGAACAGGGAACCTCCTACGAGCAGTACTTC.

J is TRBJ2-1 and V is TRBV5-5; TRBD1 matches at 10 bases. The CDR3 extends over 14 amino acids. Germline assignment: CDR1 SGHKS and CDR2 YYEKEE (reference sequence). The junction had 6 bases not matched to a gene; V was cut back by 4 bases and J by 8 bases. As DNA, the CDR3 is TGTGCCAGCAGCGCGCGGGACAGGGGTTATGAGCAGTTCTTC. This encodes CASSARDRGYEQFF. The whole variable domain, filled in from reference TRBV5-5 and TRBJ2-1, reads DAGVTQSPTHLIKTRGQQVTLRCSPISGHKSVSWYQQVLGQGPQFIFQYYEKEERGRGNFPDRFSARQFPNYSSELNVNALLLGDSALYLCASSARDRGYEQFFGPGTRLTVL.

The V call is TRBV18, the J call TRBJ2-5; D possibly matches TRBD1 or TRBD2 (5 bases each). Germline loops: CDR1 KGHSH, CDR2 LQKENI. Trimming left V 3 bases short and J 5 bases short, with 10 bases between. The length of the CDR3 is 13 residues. Here the CDR3 DNA reads TGTGCCAGCTCACCGATCAGGGAGGAGACCCAGTACTTC. Protein sequence: CASSPIREETQYF.

This clonotype was seen ten or more times. The CDR3 sequence is CAISEVTSSYEQYF. CDR3 coding DNA: TGTGCCATCAGTGAAGTAACCTCCTCCTACGAGCAGTACTTC. The chain joins TRBV10-3 to TRBJ2-7, with no clear D. Germline assignment: CDR1 ENHRY and CDR2 SYGVKD. V gave up 3 bases and J gave up 0 bases, with 9 bases separating them. The CDR3 consists of 14 residues.

This clonotype showed up just a few times. The gene calls are TRBV5-1 and TRBJ2-7; 9 bases agree with TRBD1. The V gene's germline CDR1 is SGHRS and CDR2 YFSETQ. The J segment lost 5 bases and the V segment lost 3 bases, leaving 6 bases of the junction unmatched. This CDR3 has 14 residues. CDR3 bases: TGCGCCAGCAGCTCGGACAGGGGACCTCACGAGCAGTACTTC. As protein: CASSSDRGPHEQYF.